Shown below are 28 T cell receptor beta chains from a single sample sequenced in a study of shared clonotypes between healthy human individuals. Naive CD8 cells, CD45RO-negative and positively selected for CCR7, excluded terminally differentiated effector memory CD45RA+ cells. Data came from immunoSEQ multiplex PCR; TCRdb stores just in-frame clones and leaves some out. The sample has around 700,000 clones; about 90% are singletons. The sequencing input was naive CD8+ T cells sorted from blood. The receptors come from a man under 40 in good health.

CDR3 region: CASSPGWRDEQFF. The CDR3 DNA sequence: TGTGCCAGCAGCCCCGGATGGAGGGACGAGCAGTTCTTC. The chain has TRBV5-6 and TRBJ2-1; TRBD2 might be the D (6 bases). Germline assignment: CDR1 SGHDT and CDR2 YYEEEE. This CDR3 is built from 13 residues. Trimming took 4 bases from V and 10 from J, leaving 15 bases between them.

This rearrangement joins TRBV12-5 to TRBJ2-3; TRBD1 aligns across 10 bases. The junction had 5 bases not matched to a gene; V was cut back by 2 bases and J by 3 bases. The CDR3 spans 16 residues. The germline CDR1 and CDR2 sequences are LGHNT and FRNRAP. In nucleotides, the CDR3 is TGTGCTAGTGGTTTGCCGGGACAGGGGTTAACAGATACGCAGTATTTT. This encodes CASGLPGQGLTDTQYF.

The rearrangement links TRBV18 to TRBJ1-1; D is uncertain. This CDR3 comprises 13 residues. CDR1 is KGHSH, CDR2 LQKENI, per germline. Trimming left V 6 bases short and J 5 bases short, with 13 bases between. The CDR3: CASSSADPTEAFF. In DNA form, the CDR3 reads TGTGCCAGCTCTTCTGCGGACCCGACTGAAGCTTTCTTT.

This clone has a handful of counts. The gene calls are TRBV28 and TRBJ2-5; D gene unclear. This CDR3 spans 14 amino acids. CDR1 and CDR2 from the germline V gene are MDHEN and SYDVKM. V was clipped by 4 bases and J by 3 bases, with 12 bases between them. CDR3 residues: CASSSLISEETQYF. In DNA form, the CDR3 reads TGTGCCAGCAGTTCCCTCATTTCGGAAGAGACCCAGTACTTC.

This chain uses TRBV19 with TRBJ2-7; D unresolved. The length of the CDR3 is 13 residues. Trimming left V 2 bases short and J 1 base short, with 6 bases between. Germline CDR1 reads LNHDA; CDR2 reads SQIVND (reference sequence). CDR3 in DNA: TGTGCCAGTAGTATACCCCTTTCCTACGAGCAGTACTTC. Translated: CASSIPLSYEQYF.

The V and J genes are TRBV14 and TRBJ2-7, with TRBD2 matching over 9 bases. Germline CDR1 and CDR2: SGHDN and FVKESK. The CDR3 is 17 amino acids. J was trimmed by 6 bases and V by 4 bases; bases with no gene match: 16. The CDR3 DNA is TGTGCCAGCAGCCCTACAATACGACTAGCGGTGGACTCCGAGCAGTACTTC. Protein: CASSPTIRLAVDSEQYF.

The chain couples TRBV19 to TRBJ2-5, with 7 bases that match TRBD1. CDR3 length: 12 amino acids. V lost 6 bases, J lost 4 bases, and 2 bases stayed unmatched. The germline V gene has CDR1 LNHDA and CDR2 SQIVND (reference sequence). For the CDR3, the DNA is TGTGCCAGTAGAACAGGGGCAGAGACCCAGTACTTC. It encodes CASRTGAETQYF.

The CDR3 DNA follows: TGTGCTAGTGGTTACGGGGGGACAGATACGCAGTATTTT. Its translation is CASGYGGTDTQYF. The V and J genes are TRBV12-5 and TRBJ2-3; 7 bases are shared with TRBD2. V shed 4 bases, J shed 3 bases, and the junction held 1 base outside the gene matches. CDR1 LGHNT and CDR2 FRNRAP come from the germline V gene. CDR3 length: 13 residues.

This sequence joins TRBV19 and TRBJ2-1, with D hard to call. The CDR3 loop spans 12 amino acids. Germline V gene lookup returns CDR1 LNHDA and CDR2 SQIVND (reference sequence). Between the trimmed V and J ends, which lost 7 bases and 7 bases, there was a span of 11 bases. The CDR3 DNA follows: TGTGCCAGTACCTCGACTGGGAATGAGCAGTTCTTC. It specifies CASTSTGNEQFF. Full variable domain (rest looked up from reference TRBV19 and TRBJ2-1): DGGITQSPKYLFRKEGQNVTLSCEQNLNHDAMYWYRQDPGQGLRLIYYSQIVNDFQKGDIAEGYSVSREKKESFPLTVTSAQKNPTAFYLCASTSTGNEQFFGPGTRLTVL.

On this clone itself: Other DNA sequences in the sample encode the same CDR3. Here the CDR3 DNA reads TGTGCCAGCAGTCAAGACAGTAGTTCCTACAATGAGCAGTTCTTC. This translates into CASSQDSSSYNEQFF. The chain has TRBV28 and TRBJ2-1, with D maybe TRBD1 (5 bases). CDR1 and CDR2 (germline): MDHEN, SYDVKM. CDR3 length: 15 residues. V lost 5 bases, J lost 1 base, and 12 bases lay in between. The full variable domain, with the rest looked up from reference TRBV28 and TRBJ2-1, is DVKVTQSSRYLVKRTGEKVFLECVQDMDHENMFWYRQDPGLGLRLIYFSYDVKMKEKGDIPEGYSVSREKKERFSLILESASTNQTSMYLCASSQDSSSYNEQFFGPGTRLTVL.

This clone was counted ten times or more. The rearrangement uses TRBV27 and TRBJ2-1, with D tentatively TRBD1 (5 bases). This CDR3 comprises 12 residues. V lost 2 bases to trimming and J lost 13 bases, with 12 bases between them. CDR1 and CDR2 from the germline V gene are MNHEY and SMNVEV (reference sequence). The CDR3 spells CASSLQGQGQFF. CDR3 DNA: TGTGCCAGCAGTTTACAAGGGCAGGGACAGTTCTTC.

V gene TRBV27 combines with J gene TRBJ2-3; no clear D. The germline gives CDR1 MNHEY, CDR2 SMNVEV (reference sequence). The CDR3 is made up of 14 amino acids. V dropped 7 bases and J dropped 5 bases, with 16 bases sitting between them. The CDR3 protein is CASTLGGSGDTQYF. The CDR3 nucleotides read TGTGCCAGCACCCTAGGTGGCTCAGGAGATACGCAGTATTTT.

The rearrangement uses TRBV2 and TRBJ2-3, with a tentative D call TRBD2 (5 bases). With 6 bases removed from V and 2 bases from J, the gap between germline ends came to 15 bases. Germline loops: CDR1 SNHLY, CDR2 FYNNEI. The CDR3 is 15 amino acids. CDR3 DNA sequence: TGTGCCAGCAGGAATGGACTGGACCCCACAGATACGCAGTATTTT. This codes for CASRNGLDPTDTQYF.

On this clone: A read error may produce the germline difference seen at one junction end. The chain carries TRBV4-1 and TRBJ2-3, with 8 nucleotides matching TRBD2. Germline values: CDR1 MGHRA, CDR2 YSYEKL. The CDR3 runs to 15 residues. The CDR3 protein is CASTQGAGGTDTQYF. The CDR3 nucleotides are TGCGCCAGCACCCAAGGAGCGGGAGGCACAGATACGCAGTATTTT.

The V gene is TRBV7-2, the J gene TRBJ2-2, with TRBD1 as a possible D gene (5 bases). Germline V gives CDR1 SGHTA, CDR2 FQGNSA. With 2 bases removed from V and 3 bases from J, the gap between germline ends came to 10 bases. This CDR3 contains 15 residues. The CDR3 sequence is CASSLSGLDTGELFF. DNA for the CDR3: TGTGCCAGCAGCTTATCAGGGTTGGACACCGGGGAGCTGTTTTTT.

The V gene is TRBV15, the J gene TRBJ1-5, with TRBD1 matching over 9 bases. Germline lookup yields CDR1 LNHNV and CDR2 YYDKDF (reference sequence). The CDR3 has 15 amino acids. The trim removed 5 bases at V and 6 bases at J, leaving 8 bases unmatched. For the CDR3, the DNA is TGTGCCACCAGCTCGGACAGGGGTTTTGGTCAGCCCCAGCATTTT. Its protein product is CATSSDRGFGQPQHF.

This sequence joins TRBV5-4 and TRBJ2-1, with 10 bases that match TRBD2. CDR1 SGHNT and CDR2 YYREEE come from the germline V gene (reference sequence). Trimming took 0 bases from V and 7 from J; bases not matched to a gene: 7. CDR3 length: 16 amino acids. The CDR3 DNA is TGTGCCAGCAGCTTGGGCCTAGCGGGAGTCTCTAATGAGCAGTTCTTC. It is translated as CASSLGLAGVSNEQFF. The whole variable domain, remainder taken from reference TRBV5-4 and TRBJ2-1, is ETGVTQSPTHLIKTRGQQVTLRCSSQSGHNTVSWYQQALGQGPQFIFQYYREEENGRGNFPPRFSGLQFPNYSSELNVNALELDDSALYLCASSLGLAGVSNEQFFGPGTRLTVL.

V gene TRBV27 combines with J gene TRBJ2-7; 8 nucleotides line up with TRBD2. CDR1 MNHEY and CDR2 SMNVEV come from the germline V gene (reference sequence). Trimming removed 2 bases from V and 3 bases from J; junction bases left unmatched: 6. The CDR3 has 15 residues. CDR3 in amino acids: CASSLHTGGIYEQYF. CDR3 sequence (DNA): TGTGCCAGCAGTTTACATACGGGAGGGATCTACGAGCAGTACTTC.

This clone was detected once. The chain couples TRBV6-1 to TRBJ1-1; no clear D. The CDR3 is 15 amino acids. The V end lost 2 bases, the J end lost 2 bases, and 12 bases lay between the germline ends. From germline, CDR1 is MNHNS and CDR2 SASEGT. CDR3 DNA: TGTGCCAGCAGTGAATGGAGCGGGAAAAACACTGAAGCTTTCTTT. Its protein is CASSEWSGKNTEAFF.

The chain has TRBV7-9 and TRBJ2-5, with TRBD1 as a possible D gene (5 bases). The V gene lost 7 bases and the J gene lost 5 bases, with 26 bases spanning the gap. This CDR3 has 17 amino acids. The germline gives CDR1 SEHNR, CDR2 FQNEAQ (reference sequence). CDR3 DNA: TGTGCCAGCACGTCCCCGGTCATAGATAAATACAGGGAGACCCAGTACTTC. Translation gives CASTSPVIDKYRETQYF. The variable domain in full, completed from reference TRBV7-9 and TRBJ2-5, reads DTGVSQNPRHKITKRGQNVTFRCDPISEHNRLYWYRQTLGQGPEFLTYFQNEAQLEKSRLLSDRFSAERPKGSFSTLEIQRTEQGDSAMYLCASTSPVIDKYRETQYFGPGTRLLVL.

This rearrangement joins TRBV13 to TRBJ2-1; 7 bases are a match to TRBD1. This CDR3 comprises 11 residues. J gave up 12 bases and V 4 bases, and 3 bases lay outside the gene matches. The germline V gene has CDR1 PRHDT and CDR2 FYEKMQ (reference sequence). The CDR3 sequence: CASSSGGRQFF. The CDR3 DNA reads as TGTGCCAGCAGCTCAGGGGGTCGGCAGTTCTTC.

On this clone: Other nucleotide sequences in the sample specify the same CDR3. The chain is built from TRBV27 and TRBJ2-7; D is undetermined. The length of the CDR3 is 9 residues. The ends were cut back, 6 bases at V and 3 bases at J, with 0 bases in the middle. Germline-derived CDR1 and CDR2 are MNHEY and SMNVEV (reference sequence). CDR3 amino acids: CASSYEQYF. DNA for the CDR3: TGTGCCAGCAGCTACGAGCAGTACTTC.

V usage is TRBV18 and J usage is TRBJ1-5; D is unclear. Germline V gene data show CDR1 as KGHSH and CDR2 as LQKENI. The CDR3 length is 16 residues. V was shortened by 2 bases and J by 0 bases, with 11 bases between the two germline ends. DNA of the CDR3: TGTGCCAGCTCACCAGGATCCCTAATTAGCAATCAGCCCCAGCATTTT. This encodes CASSPGSLISNQPQHF. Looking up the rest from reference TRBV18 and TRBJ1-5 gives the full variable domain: NAGVMQNPRHLVRRRGQEARLRCSPMKGHSHVYWYRQLPEEGLKFMVYLQKENIIDESGMPKERFSAEFPKEGPSILRIQQVVRGDSAAYFCASSPGSLISNQPQHFGDGTRLSIL.

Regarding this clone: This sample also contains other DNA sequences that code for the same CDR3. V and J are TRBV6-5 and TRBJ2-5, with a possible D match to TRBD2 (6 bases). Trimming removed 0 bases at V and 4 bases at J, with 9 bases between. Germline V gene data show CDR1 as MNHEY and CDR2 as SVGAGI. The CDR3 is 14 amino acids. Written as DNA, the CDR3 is TGTGCCAGCAGTTACTCGACCGGGGGAGAGACCCAGTACTTC. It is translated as CASSYSTGGETQYF.

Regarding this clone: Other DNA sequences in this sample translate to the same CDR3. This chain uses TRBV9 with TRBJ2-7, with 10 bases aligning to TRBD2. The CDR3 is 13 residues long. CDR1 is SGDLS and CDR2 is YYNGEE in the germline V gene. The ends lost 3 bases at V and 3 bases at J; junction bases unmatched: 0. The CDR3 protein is CASSASGSYEQYF. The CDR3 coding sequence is TGTGCCAGCAGCGCTAGCGGGAGCTACGAGCAGTACTTC. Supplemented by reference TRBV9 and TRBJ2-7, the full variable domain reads DSGVTQTPKHLITATGQRVTLRCSPRSGDLSVYWYQQSLDQGLQFLIQYYNGEERAKGNILERFSAQQFPDLHSELNLSSLELGDSALYFCASSASGSYEQYFGPGTRLTVT.

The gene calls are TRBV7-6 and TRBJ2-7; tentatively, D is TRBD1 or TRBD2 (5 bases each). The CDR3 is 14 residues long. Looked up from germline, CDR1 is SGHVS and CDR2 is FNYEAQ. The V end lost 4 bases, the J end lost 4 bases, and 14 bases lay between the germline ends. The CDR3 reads CASSSTDEGYEQYF. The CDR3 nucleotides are TGTGCCAGCAGCTCAACAGACGAGGGGTACGAGCAGTACTTC.

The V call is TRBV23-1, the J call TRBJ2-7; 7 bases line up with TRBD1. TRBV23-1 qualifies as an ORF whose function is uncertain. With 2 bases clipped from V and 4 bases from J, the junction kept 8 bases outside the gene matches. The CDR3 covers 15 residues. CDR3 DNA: TGCGCCAGCAGTCAACTCGACAGGGAGAAGTACGAGCAGTACTTC. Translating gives CASSQLDREKYEQYF.

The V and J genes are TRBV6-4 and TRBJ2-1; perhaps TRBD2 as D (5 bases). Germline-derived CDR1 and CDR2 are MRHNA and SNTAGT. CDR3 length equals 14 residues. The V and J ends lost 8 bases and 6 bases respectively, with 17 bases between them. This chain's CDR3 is CASQSTSGGNEQFF. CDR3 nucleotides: TGTGCCAGCCAAAGCACCTCAGGAGGCAATGAGCAGTTCTTC.